The 2 T cell receptor beta chains given below trace back to one sample, sequenced in a study of cytomegalovirus exposure and HLA in healthy donors. Vbeta (60) and Jbeta (13) primers were used in the PCR. The protocol was immunoSEQ multiplex PCR, while the TCRdb copy is restricted to in-frame clones and leaves out a portion. This sample has roughly 120,000 clones, with roughly 14% found just once. The sequencing sample was made of PBMCs. These receptor sequences come from a woman younger than 35 in good health and CMV-seronegative.

J is TRBJ1-6 and V is TRBV5-4; D might be TRBD1 (5 bases). The germline gives CDR1 SGHNT, CDR2 YYREEE (reference sequence). This CDR3 is built from 13 residues. V shed 5 bases and J shed 10 bases, with 13 bases lying between them. The CDR3 bases are TGTGCCAGCAGAACCGACAGCTTATCACCCCTCCACTTT. It encodes CASRTDSLSPLHF. The whole variable domain, filled in from reference TRBV5-4 and TRBJ1-6, reads ETGVTQSPTHLIKTRGQQVTLRCSSQSGHNTVSWYQQALGQGPQFIFQYYREEENGRGNFPPRFSGLQFPNYSSELNVNALELDDSALYLCASRTDSLSPLHFGNGTRLTVT.

A note on this clone: This same CDR3 is encoded by further DNA sequences in the sample. CDR3: CASGLRLAGRSYNEQFF. CDR3 bases: TGTGCTAGTGGTTTGCGTCTAGCGGGACGATCCTACAATGAGCAGTTCTTC. The chain links TRBV12-5 to TRBJ2-1; 9 bases line up with TRBD2. Trimming at V came to 2 bases and at J to 1 base, leaving 6 bases not matched to a gene. The CDR3 runs to 17 residues. Looked up from germline, CDR1 is LGHNT and CDR2 is FRNRAP.